The 20 T cell receptor beta chains below all came from one sample that was sequenced in a study of tumor and adjacent non-tumor tissue in lung cancer. This sample's RNA came from whole unsorted tissue. The library came from three nested PCR rounds adapted from ARM-PCR protocols. TCRdb re-derived calls from the multiplex PCR reads in MiXCR, one entry per CDR3 protein. The table shows around 200,000 distinct CDR3 sequences, with about 76% occurring only once. Sequenced: lung tumor tissue. The receptors shown here come from a man in his fifties or sixties with non-small cell lung cancer.

On this clonotype: Because the CDR3 is missing its conserved closing phenylalanine or tryptophan, this is likely a read error. The V and J genes are TRBV29-1 and TRBJ2-1, with a possible D match to TRBD2 (5 bases). The germline gives CDR1 SQVTM, CDR2 ANQGSEA. V lost 4 bases and J 13 bases, leaving 11 bases between the germline ends. The CDR3 spans 10 residues. CDR3 bases: TGCAGCGTTGTGGGAGTTGAACAGTTCTTA. It codes for CSVVGVEQFL.

This clonotype occurred once. The CDR3 region is CASSTGLQGLLYEQYF. The CDR3 DNA reads as TGTGCCAGTAGTACAGGGCTACAGGGCTTACTGTACGAGCAGTACTTC. The V call is TRBV6-6, the J call TRBJ2-7, with D possibly being TRBD1 (6 bases). Trimming pared 9 bases from V and 4 bases from J, leaving 25 bases between. Germline CDR1 is MNHNY and CDR2 is SVGAGI (reference sequence). The CDR3 is 16 amino acids.

With regard to this clonotype: This may come from a read error, since a much larger clone is one base off. The chain joins TRBV5-4 to TRBJ1-2; D is possibly TRBD1 (6 bases). The CDR3 has 13 residues. Germline V CDR1 and CDR2: SGHNT, YYREEE (reference sequence). The ends were cut back, 7 bases at V and 2 bases at J, with 12 bases in the middle. The CDR3, as DNA: TGTGCCAGCTGCCCGCAGGGGAACTATGGCTACACCTTC. It codes for CASCPQGNYGYTF.

Concerning this clonotype itself: A single base separates this from a much larger clone, so it may be a read error. J is TRBJ2-3 and V is TRBV20-1, with D possibly matching TRBD2 (5 bases). This CDR3 region has 15 residues. Trimming cost V 6 bases and J 2 bases, with 18 bases left between them. Looked up from germline, CDR1 is DFQATT and CDR2 is SNEGSKA (reference sequence). The CDR3 is CSAQGEGWITDTQYF. CDR3 DNA sequence: TGCAGTGCGCAAGGAGAGGGTTGGATCACAGATACGCAGTATTTT.

Comment on this clonotype: This could be a read error, since a much larger clone is one nucleotide away. V is TRBV29-1 and J is TRBJ2-5, with D uncertain. Germline values: CDR1 SQVTM, CDR2 ANQGSEA. CDR3 length: 11 amino acids. CDR3 in amino acids: CSVGSQEIQYF. DNA for the CDR3: TGCAGCGTTGGTAGTCAAGAGATCCAGTACTTC.

For this clonotype: At one of its ends the junction is not consistent with the germline gene, which may arise from a read error. The chain couples TRBV4-2 to TRBJ1-5; tentatively, D is TRBD1 (5 bases). The length of the CDR3 is 16 residues. Germline CDR1 LGHNA, CDR2 YNFKEQ. CDR3 amino acids: CASSPLIGTDNQPRHF. As DNA, the CDR3 is TGTGCCAGCAGTCCCCTAATCGGGACGGACAATCAGCCCCGGCATTTT.

This chain uses TRBV12-3 or TRBV12-4 with TRBJ2-1; D may be TRBD2 (9 bases). This CDR3 region has 19 residues. The ends were cut back, 3 bases at V and 7 bases at J, with 28 bases in the middle. The DNA of the CDR3 is TGTGCCAGCAGTTTTTGGGACAGGATGTGGCGGGAGGGCCGGAATGAGCAGTTCTTC. Residues: CASSFWDRMWREGRNEQFF.

The chain links TRBV6-2 or TRBV6-3 to TRBJ2-1, with unresolved D. Trimming pared 6 bases from V and 1 base from J, leaving 10 bases between. The CDR3 has 14 amino acids. Per the germline V gene, CDR1 is MNHEY and CDR2 is SVGEGT. CDR3 region: CASSLVMSYNEQFF. DNA for the CDR3: TGTGCCAGCAGCTTGGTCATGTCCTACAATGAGCAGTTCTTC.

As for this clonotype: Since a much larger clone is just one base distant, this may be a read error. The V and J genes are TRBV4-3 and TRBJ2-1; 8 bases fit TRBD2. The germline gives CDR1 LGHNA, CDR2 YSLEER. The CDR3 has 15 amino acids. Germline trimming cut 0 bases from V and 13 bases from J; bases unmatched to any gene: 11. The CDR3 sequence is CASSQDGTRGGDQFF. CDR3 bases: TGCGCCAGCAGCCAAGATGGGACTAGGGGCGGGGATCAGTTCTTC.

This clonotype was counted a single time. A much larger clone sits a single nucleotide away, making a read error possible. The chain has TRBV4-2 and TRBJ2-3; TRBD1 matches 9 bases. The CDR3 is made up of 15 amino acids. CDR1 is LGHNA and CDR2 is YNFKEQ in the germline V gene. In DNA form, the CDR3 reads TGTGCCACCAGCCTCAACAGGGGGCGGACAGATACGCAGTATTTT. Encoded protein: CATSLNRGRTDTQYF.

This clonotype was detected only a few times. The junction shows a germline mismatch at one end, possibly a read error. The chain combines TRBV11-3 with TRBJ2-3; possibly TRBD1 for D (5 bases). The CDR3 has 15 amino acids. Germline V lookup: CDR1 SGHNT, CDR2 YENEEA. As DNA, the CDR3 is TGTGTCAGCAGCTTAATGTTGGGGCAGCAAGATACGCAGTATTTT. It codes for CVSSLMLGQQDTQYF.

CDR3 coding DNA: TGTGCCAGCAGCTTGCTAGTGGACGTTCAAGAGACCCAGTACTTC. Its protein is CASSLLVDVQETQYF. V and J are TRBV5-6 and TRBJ2-5; D unclear. CDR1 and CDR2 from the germline V gene are SGHDT and YYEEEE. Deletions cut 1 base from V and 2 bases from J, with 12 bases between. The CDR3 contains 15 residues.

A word on this clonotype: The germline gene is not matched at one end of the junction; a read error may be the cause. The chain uses TRBV4-2 and TRBJ2-7; perhaps TRBD2 as D (5 bases). Germline V gives CDR1 LGHNA, CDR2 YNFKEQ. This CDR3 spans 19 amino acids. The CDR3 DNA reads TGTGCCAGCAGCCAAGACCGGCACCCCACTAGTGAGTGGACCTACGAGCAGTATTTC. Translated: CASSQDRHPTSEWTYEQYF.

As to this clonotype: The junction departs from germline at one end; a sequencing error may be responsible. The rearrangement uses TRBV29-1 and TRBJ1-1, with D possibly TRBD1 on 5 matching bases. In germline, CDR1 is SQVTM, CDR2 ANQGSEA. This CDR3 is built from 13 residues. The CDR3 DNA is TGCAGTGTTAGAGGGGTGGCCATGAACGAAGCTTTCTTC. Translation: CSVRGVAMNEAFF.

In regard to this clonotype: Here the CDR3 omits its conserved ending phenylalanine or tryptophan, so a read error is the likely source. It is unclear where the CDR3 begins or ends on the DNA, so no DNA is shown, and the CDR3 is as TCRdb lists it. The chain joins TRBV10-1 to TRBJ1-1. Germline values: CDR1 WNHNN, CDR2 SYGVQD (reference sequence). The CDR3 is 13 amino acids in total, end residues counted. The CDR3 reads CANRLRENTETFL.

With regard to this clonotype: Just one base apart from a much larger clone, this may be a read error. The chain links TRBV29-1 to TRBJ1-2; D unresolved. The length of the CDR3 is 11 residues. Per germline, CDR1 SQVTM and CDR2 ANQGSEA. In DNA, the CDR3 is TGCAACGGCAAAGAGGGAGATGGCTACACCTTC. Its protein is CNGKEGDGYTF.

This chain links TRBV11-2 with TRBJ2-3, with no clear D. Germline V gives CDR1 SGHAT, CDR2 FQNNGV. This CDR3 has 13 amino acids. With 5 bases removed from V and 2 bases from J, the gap between germline ends came to 8 bases. The CDR3 reads CASSAQTTDTQYF. The CDR3 coding sequence is TGTGCCAGCAGCGCCCAAACCACAGATACGCAGTATTTT.

This clonotype was seen just once. V gene TRBV6-5 combines with J gene TRBJ1-4, with a weak D call TRBD1 (6 bases). Germline V CDR1 and CDR2: MNHEY, SVGAGI. The CDR3 is made up of 15 amino acids. With 8 bases removed from V and 7 bases from J, the gap between germline ends came to 20 bases. The CDR3 DNA follows: TGTGCCAGCCGCAATACAGGGAGCAGGTTTGAAAAACTGTTTTTT. It is translated as CASRNTGSRFEKLFF.

Worth noting for this clonotype: A much bigger clone sits one base away, suggesting this may be a read error. V gene TRBV7-8 combines with J gene TRBJ2-7; 10 positions match TRBD1. Germline V CDR1 and CDR2: SGHVS, FQNEAQ. This CDR3 contains 13 residues. CDR3 region: CASSSGQGTAQCF. In DNA form, the CDR3 reads TGTGCCAGCAGCTCGGGACAGGGGACCGCGCAGTGCTTC.

Concerning this clonotype itself: A much larger clonotype is one base distant, so this may be a read error. The chain combines TRBV29-1 with TRBJ2-5; a weak D match, TRBD1 (5 bases). The V and J ends lost 5 bases and 2 bases respectively, with 15 bases between them. The CDR3 sequence is 14 residues long. Germline V gives CDR1 SQVTM, CDR2 ANQGSEA. The CDR3 loop is CSVQGTLRQETQYF. Written as DNA, the CDR3 is TGCAGCGTTCAGGGAACGCTTCGGCAAGAGACCCAGTACTTC.